The TCR beta chain under discussion was sequenced for a study of cytomegalovirus exposure and HLA in healthy donors. Whole-study findings and limits: In a later analysis, several top co-occurrence clusters appeared linked to parvovirus B19, influenza, CMV and Epstein-Barr virus.

The sample holds a few counts of this clone. The target antigen is unknown. Germline lookup yields CDR1 GTSNPN and CDR2 SVGIG (reference sequence). Trimming cost V 1 base and J 5 bases; bases outside gene matches: 4. CDR3 size: 15 residues. 13 Jbeta primers and 60 Vbeta primers were used for the PCR. In the authors' methods: There were 80 million to 95 million unique TCR beta chains by a later count, and approximately 10 million of them were shared. Only in-frame clones appear in the TCRdb table, and some are missing; sequencing was by immunoSEQ multiplex PCR. The V and J calls and clone size come from that table; D and trimming were worked out from the DNA. The sample holds about 100,000 clones, 80% to 90% seen once.

This rearrangement joins TRBV30 to TRBJ1-6, with TRBD1 matching 8 bases. The sequence was obtained from a woman younger than 35 in good health and CMV-seronegative. Source material: PBMCs. For the CDR3, the DNA is TGTGCCTGGAGTGCTTTGACAGGGGATAATTCACCCCTCCACTTT. The encoded protein is CAWSALTGDNSPLHF.